This T cell receptor (beta chain) was recovered during a study of blood T cells in healthy people across ages. On this clonotype itself: The conserved final phenylalanine or tryptophan is absent from the CDR3, which likely points to a read error.

Alongside a J-beta primer mix, a sample-barcoded 5' primer served in a second PCR lasting about 7 to 12 cycles. Via MiXCR, TCRdb re-called the 5' RACE reads, giving one row per CDR3 protein. Of about 1.6 million distinct CDR3 sequences listed, roughly a third are singletons. The sequenced material came from blood. The sequence came from a woman aged 30 to 39 in good health.

CDR3: CASSEAGTPYEQYC. CDR3 bases: TGTGCCAGCAGTGAGGCCGGGACACCTTACGAGCAGTACTGC. The rearrangement links TRBV6-1 to TRBJ2-7; a possible D gene is TRBD1 (6 bases). The CDR3 has 14 residues. Germline V lookup: CDR1 MNHNS, CDR2 SASEGT. With 3 bases removed from V and 4 bases from J, the gap between germline ends came to 13 bases.